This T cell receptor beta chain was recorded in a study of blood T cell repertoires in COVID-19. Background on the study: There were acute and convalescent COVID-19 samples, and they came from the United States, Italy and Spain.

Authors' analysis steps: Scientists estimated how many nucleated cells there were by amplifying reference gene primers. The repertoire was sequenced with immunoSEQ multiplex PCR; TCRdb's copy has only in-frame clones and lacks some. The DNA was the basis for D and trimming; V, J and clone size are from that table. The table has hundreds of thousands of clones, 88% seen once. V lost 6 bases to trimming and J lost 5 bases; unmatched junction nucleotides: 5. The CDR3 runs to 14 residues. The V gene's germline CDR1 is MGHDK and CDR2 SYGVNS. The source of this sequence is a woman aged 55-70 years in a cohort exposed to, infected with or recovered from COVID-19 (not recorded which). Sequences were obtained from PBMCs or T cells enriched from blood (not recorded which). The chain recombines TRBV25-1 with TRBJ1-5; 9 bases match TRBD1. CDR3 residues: CASSTGGFDQPQHF. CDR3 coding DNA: TGTGCCAGCAGCACAGGGGGCTTTGATCAGCCCCAGCATTTT.